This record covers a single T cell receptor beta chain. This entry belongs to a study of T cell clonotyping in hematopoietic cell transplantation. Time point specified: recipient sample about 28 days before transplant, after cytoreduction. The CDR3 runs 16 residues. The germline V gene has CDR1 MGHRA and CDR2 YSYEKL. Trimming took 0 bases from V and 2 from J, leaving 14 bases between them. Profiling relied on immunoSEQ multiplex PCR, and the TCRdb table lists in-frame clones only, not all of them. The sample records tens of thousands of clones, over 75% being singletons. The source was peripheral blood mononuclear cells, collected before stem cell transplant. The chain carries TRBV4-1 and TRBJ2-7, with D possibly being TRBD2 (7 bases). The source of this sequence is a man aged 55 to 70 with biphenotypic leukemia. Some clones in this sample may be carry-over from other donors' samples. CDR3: CASSQDRGASAYEQYF. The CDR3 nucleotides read TGCGCCAGCAGCCAAGATCGGGGGGCCTCTGCCTACGAGCAGTACTTC.